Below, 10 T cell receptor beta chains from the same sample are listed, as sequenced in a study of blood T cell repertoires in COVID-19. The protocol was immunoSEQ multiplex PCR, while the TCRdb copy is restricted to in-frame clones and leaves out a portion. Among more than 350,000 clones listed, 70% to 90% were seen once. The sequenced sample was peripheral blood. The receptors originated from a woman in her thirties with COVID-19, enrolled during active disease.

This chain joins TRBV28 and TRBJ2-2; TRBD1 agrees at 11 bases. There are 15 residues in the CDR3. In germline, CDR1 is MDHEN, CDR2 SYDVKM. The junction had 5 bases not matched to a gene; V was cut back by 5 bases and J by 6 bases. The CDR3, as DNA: TGTGCCAGCAGTCCTGGGACAGGGGGTCCCGGGGAGCTGTTTTTT. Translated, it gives CASSPGTGGPGELFF.

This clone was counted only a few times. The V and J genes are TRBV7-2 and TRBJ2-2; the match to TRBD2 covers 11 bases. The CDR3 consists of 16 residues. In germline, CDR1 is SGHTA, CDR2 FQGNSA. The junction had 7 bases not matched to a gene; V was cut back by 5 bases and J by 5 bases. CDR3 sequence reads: CASSPLAGGSTGELFF. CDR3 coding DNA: TGTGCCAGCAGCCCCCTAGCGGGAGGTTCTACCGGGGAGCTGTTTTTT.

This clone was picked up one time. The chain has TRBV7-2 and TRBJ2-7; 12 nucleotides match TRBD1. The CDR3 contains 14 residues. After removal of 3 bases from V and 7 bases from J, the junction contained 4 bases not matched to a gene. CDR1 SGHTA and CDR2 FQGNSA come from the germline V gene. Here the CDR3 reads CASSFGTGGTEQYF. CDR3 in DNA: TGTGCCAGCAGCTTTGGGACAGGGGGCACTGAGCAGTACTTC.

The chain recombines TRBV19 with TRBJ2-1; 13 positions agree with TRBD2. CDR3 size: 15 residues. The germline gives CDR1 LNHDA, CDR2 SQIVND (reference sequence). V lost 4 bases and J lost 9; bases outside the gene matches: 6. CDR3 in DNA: TGTGCCAGTAGTAAGGGACTAGCGGGAATAGGTGAGCAGTTCTTC. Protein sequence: CASSKGLAGIGEQFF.

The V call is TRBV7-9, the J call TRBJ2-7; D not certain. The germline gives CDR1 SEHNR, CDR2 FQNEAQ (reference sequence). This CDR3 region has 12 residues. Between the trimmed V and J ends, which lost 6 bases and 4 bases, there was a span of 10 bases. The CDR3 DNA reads TGTGCCAGCAGGGGCGCAGGTTACGAGCAGTACTTC. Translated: CASRGAGYEQYF.

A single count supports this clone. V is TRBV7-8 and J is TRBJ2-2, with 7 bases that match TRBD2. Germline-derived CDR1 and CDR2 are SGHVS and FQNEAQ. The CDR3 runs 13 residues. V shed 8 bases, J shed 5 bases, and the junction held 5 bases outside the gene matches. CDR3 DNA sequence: TGTGCCAGCGGGAGGGCCCGAACCGGGGAGCTGTTTTTT. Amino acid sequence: CASGRARTGELFF.

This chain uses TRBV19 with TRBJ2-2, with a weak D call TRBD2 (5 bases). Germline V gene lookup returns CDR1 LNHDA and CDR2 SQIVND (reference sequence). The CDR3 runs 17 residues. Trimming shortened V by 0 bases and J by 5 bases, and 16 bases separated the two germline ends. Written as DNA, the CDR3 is TGTGCCAGTAGTATAGACCCCCTAGCCCCAGGAACCGGGGAGCTGTTTTTT. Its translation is CASSIDPLAPGTGELFF.

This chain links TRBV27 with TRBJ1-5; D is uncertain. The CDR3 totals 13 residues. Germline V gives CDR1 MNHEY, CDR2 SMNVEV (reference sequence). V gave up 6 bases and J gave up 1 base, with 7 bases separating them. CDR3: CASRRQSNQPQHF. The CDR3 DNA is TGTGCCAGCAGGCGGCAGAGCAATCAGCCCCAGCATTTT.

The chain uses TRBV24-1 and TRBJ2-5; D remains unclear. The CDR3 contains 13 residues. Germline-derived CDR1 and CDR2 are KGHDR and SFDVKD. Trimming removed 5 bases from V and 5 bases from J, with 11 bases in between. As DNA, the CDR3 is TGTGCCACCAGTGGCGGTTTAGTGGAGACCCAGTACTTC. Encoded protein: CATSGGLVETQYF.

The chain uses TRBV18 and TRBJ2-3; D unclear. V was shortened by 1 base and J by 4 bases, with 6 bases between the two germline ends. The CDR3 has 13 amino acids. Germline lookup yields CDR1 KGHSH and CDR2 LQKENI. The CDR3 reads CASSPLTADTQYF. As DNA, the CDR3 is TGTGCCAGCTCACCACTTACGGCAGATACGCAGTATTTT.